The 31 T cell receptor beta chains in this list originate from one sample, sequenced in a study of shared clonotypes between healthy human individuals. Generated by immunoSEQ multiplex PCR, the TCRdb table keeps only in-frame clones and is missing some. This sample has some 500,000 clones, with more than 95% found just once. The specimen sequenced was naive CD4+ T cells sorted from blood. The subset was: CD45RA+ positively selected. These receptors were taken from a woman in her 30s in good health.

This clone came up once. V is TRBV28 and J is TRBJ1-5; D not resolved. V lost 4 bases and J lost 0, with 13 bases in between. The germline V gene has CDR1 MDHEN and CDR2 SYDVKM. The CDR3 runs 16 residues. The chain's CDR3 is CASSSPFGVSNQPQHF. DNA of the CDR3: TGTGCCAGCAGTTCCCCGTTTGGGGTTAGCAATCAGCCCCAGCATTTT.

CDR3 sequence: CASSIVAGQDTQYF. In nucleotides, the CDR3 is TGTGCCAGTAGTATTGTAGCGGGGCAGGATACGCAGTATTTT. V gene TRBV19 combines with J gene TRBJ2-3; 8 bases are a match to TRBD2. CDR1 and CDR2 from the germline V gene are LNHDA and SQIVND (reference sequence). J lost 6 bases, V lost 3 bases, and 5 bases had no gene match. The CDR3 sequence is 14 residues long.

The chain recombines TRBV30 with TRBJ2-7; D gene uncertain. Germline CDR1 GTSNPN, CDR2 SVGIG (reference sequence). The CDR3 sequence is 11 residues long. With 0 bases removed from V and 4 bases from J, the gap between germline ends came to 4 bases. The CDR3 sequence is CAWSVSYEQYF. In DNA form, the CDR3 reads TGTGCCTGGAGTGTTAGTTACGAGCAGTACTTC.

This chain links TRBV5-5 with TRBJ2-7; D is perhaps TRBD1 or TRBD2 (5 bases each). With 4 bases removed from V and 6 bases from J, the gap between germline ends came to 20 bases. The germline V gene has CDR1 SGHKS and CDR2 YYEKEE (reference sequence). The CDR3 extends over 15 amino acids. The CDR3 DNA follows: TGTGCCAGCAGCGTGAGAGCGGTCAGGGATGCCGAGCAGTACTTC. Encoded protein: CASSVRAVRDAEQYF. Full variable domain (outside the CDR3, taken from reference TRBV5-5 and TRBJ2-7): DAGVTQSPTHLIKTRGQQVTLRCSPISGHKSVSWYQQVLGQGPQFIFQYYEKEERGRGNFPDRFSARQFPNYSSELNVNALLLGDSALYLCASSVRAVRDAEQYFGPGTRLTVT.

The chain combines TRBV7-2 with TRBJ2-7, with D possibly TRBD1 on 5 matching bases. V was clipped by 5 bases and J by 1 base, with 15 bases between them. The CDR3 length is 15 residues. Germline CDR1 and CDR2: SGHTA and FQGNSA. The chain's CDR3 is CASSLRVYGSYEQYF. DNA for the CDR3: TGTGCCAGCAGCCTCAGGGTTTACGGTTCCTACGAGCAGTACTTC.

The rearrangement links TRBV28 to TRBJ1-1; maybe TRBD1 (5 bases). Trimming removed 2 bases at V and 4 bases at J, with 14 bases between. Germline CDR1 and CDR2: MDHEN and SYDVKM. CDR3 length: 15 residues. The CDR3 DNA reads as TGTGCCAGCAGTTTAGTTCTCAGGGCGGGCACTGAAGCTTTCTTT. It translates to CASSLVLRAGTEAFF.

This chain uses TRBV5-4 with TRBJ1-3; TRBD1 agrees at 8 bases. The CDR3 contains 15 residues. Germline trimming cut 2 bases from V and 0 bases from J; bases unmatched to any gene: 1. Germline V gives CDR1 SGHNT, CDR2 YYREEE (reference sequence). In DNA form, the CDR3 reads TGTGCCAGCAGCTTCGGACAGGGCTCTGGAAACACCATATATTTT. Amino acid sequence: CASSFGQGSGNTIYF.

The CDR3 DNA is TGTGCCAGCAGCCCGACAGGGTATAGCAATCAGCCCCAGCATTTT. Translation: CASSPTGYSNQPQHF. V usage is TRBV27 and J usage is TRBJ1-5; 7 nucleotides match TRBD1. Germline assignment: CDR1 MNHEY and CDR2 SMNVEV (reference sequence). CDR3 size: 15 residues. Germline trimming cut 6 bases from V and 0 bases from J; bases unmatched to any gene: 5.

V gene TRBV28 combines with J gene TRBJ2-7; the match to TRBD2 covers 8 bases. Looked up from germline, CDR1 is MDHEN and CDR2 is SYDVKM. V gave up 8 bases and J gave up 4 bases; unmatched junction bases: 10. The CDR3 is made up of 14 amino acids. CDR3 bases: TGTGCCAGCGTAGGCGGGGGGCGCCCTTACGAGCAGTACTTC. Amino acids: CASVGGGRPYEQYF. Combining the CDR3 with reference TRBV28 and TRBJ2-7 gives the whole variable domain DVKVTQSSRYLVKRTGEKVFLECVQDMDHENMFWYRQDPGLGLRLIYFSYDVKMKEKGDIPEGYSVSREKKERFSLILESASTNQTSMYLCASVGGGRPYEQYFGPGTRLTVT.

The chain carries TRBV30 and TRBJ2-5; D is uncertain. Trimming shortened V by 0 bases and J by 5 bases, and 19 bases separated the two germline ends. This CDR3 comprises 16 residues. CDR1 and CDR2 from the germline V gene are GTSNPN and SVGIG (reference sequence). Here the CDR3 reads CAWSVLRGRMRETQYF. Here the CDR3 DNA reads TGTGCCTGGAGTGTACTCCGCGGAAGGATGAGGGAGACCCAGTACTTC. The whole variable domain, filled in from reference TRBV30 and TRBJ2-5, reads SQTIHQWPATLVQPVGSPLSLECTVEGTSNPNLYWYRQAAGRGLQLLFYSVGIGQISSEVPQNLSASRPQDRQFILSSKKLLLSDSGFYLCAWSVLRGRMRETQYFGPGTRLLVL.

J is TRBJ1-1 and V is TRBV11-1, with a possible D match to TRBD1 (6 bases). The CDR3 is 13 amino acids. Trimming left V 7 bases short and J 7 bases short, with 16 bases between. In germline, CDR1 is SGHAT, CDR2 FQDESV (reference sequence). Here the CDR3 DNA reads TGTGCCAGCAACTTGGCAGGGGAGAGTGAAGCTTTCTTT. This gives the protein CASNLAGESEAFF.

The genes are TRBV7-9 and TRBJ2-5, with a possible D match to TRBD1 (5 bases). V dropped 2 bases and J dropped 5 bases, with 12 bases sitting between them. The germline V gene encodes CDR1 SEHNR and CDR2 FQNEAQ (reference sequence). There are 14 residues in the CDR3. The CDR3: CASSLRQGRETQYF. In nucleotides, the CDR3 is TGTGCCAGCAGCTTAAGGCAGGGTAGGGAGACCCAGTACTTC.

The rearrangement links TRBV10-2 to TRBJ2-2; D gene unclear. Germline V CDR1 and CDR2: WSHSY, SAAADI. Deletions cut 6 bases from V and 3 bases from J, with 2 bases between. The CDR3 has 11 amino acids. The CDR3 DNA reads TGCGCCAGCAGGGACACCGGGGAGCTGTTTTTT. This encodes CASRDTGELFF.

This clone has only one observation. The CDR3 reads CASSLAGGSGRANETQYF. CDR3 coding DNA: TGCGCCAGCAGCTTGGCCGGAGGTAGCGGGAGGGCTAATGAGACCCAGTACTTC. The chain carries TRBV5-1 and TRBJ2-5, with 11 bases that match TRBD2. Trimming at V came to 0 bases and at J to 5 bases, leaving 12 bases not matched to a gene. The CDR3 runs 18 residues. Germline V CDR1 and CDR2: SGHRS, YFSETQ.

The rearrangement links TRBV28 to TRBJ1-6, with D possibly TRBD1 on 5 matching bases. The germline V gene has CDR1 MDHEN and CDR2 SYDVKM. The ends were cut back, 4 bases at V and 14 bases at J, with 12 bases in the middle. This CDR3 contains 12 residues. CDR3 DNA: TGTGCCAGCAGTTCCGGGACCGAGTCCCTCCACTTT. Amino acid sequence: CASSSGTESLHF.

The chain uses TRBV5-4 and TRBJ2-1; TRBD2 is a possible D gene (6 bases). The CDR3 covers 17 residues. V shed 4 bases and J shed 0 bases, with 17 bases lying between them. From germline, CDR1 is SGHNT and CDR2 YYREEE (reference sequence). CDR3 DNA sequence: TGTGCCAGCAGCGGGGGGTATGCGGGATCCTCCTACAATGAGCAGTTCTTC. This sequence encodes CASSGGYAGSSYNEQFF.

V usage is TRBV7-2 and J usage is TRBJ2-3; D could derive from TRBD1 or TRBD2 (5 bases each). The V gene lost 7 bases and the J gene lost 0 bases, with 14 bases spanning the gap. The CDR3 sequence is 15 residues long. Germline V CDR1 and CDR2: SGHTA, FQGNSA. CDR3 sequence: CASTLTWGSTDTQYF. As DNA, the CDR3 is TGTGCCAGCACCCTCACGTGGGGGAGCACAGATACGCAGTATTTT. The full variable domain, rest sourced from reference TRBV7-2 and TRBJ2-3, is GAGVSQSPSNKVTEKGKDVELRCDPISGHTALYWYRQSLGQGLEFLIYFQGNSAPDKSGLPSDRFSAERTGGSVSTLTIQRTQQEDSAVYLCASTLTWGSTDTQYFGPGTRLTVL.

The chain uses TRBV6-6 and TRBJ1-1; 11 positions match TRBD1. This CDR3 spans 13 amino acids. Looked up from germline, CDR1 is MNHNY and CDR2 is SVGAGI (reference sequence). Trimming took 5 bases from V and 11 from J; bases not matched to a gene: 7. As DNA, the CDR3 is TGTGCCAGCAGTCCGGGGACAGGGGGATATGCTTTCTTT. Translated, it gives CASSPGTGGYAFF.

V and J are TRBV28 and TRBJ2-3; D may match TRBD1 or TRBD2 (6 bases each). V lost 5 bases and J lost 0, with 18 bases in between. The CDR3 sequence is 17 residues long. Germline lookup yields CDR1 MDHEN and CDR2 SYDVKM. CDR3 coding DNA: TGTGCCAGCAGTCTGGGGGGCGGTGGCGGGAGCACAGATACGCAGTATTTT. Its translation: CASSLGGGGGSTDTQYF.

This rearrangement joins TRBV7-9 to TRBJ2-2; D might be TRBD2 (6 bases). This CDR3 region has 15 residues. Trimming stripped 1 base from V and 7 bases from J, with 13 bases between. Germline V gives CDR1 SEHNR, CDR2 FQNEAQ (reference sequence). The CDR3 nucleotides read TGTGCCAGCAGCTTAGATTCGGGAGTAATCGGGGAGCTGTTTTTT. Translation gives CASSLDSGVIGELFF.

In its sample, this clone was seen once. Other nucleotide sequences from this sample produce the same CDR3. The V and J genes are TRBV6-5 and TRBJ1-5; no reliable D call. Trimming took 0 bases from V and 4 from J, leaving 4 bases between them. The CDR3 is made up of 13 amino acids. CDR1 is MNHEY, CDR2 SVGAGI, per germline. The CDR3 DNA follows: TGTGCCAGCAGTTACTCTTCGAATCAGCCCCAGCATTTT. Encoded protein: CASSYSSNQPQHF.

This clone was counted once. This sequence joins TRBV19 and TRBJ1-1; 7 nucleotides agree with TRBD1. Germline V gene data show CDR1 as LNHDA and CDR2 as SQIVND (reference sequence). With V trimmed by 3 bases and J by 6 bases, 7 bases remained unmatched. The CDR3 is made up of 14 amino acids. CDR3 bases: TGTGCCAGTAGTATCCAAGCAGGGGGGTCTGAAGCTTTCTTT. The encoded protein is CASSIQAGGSEAFF.

The V call is TRBV5-8, the J call TRBJ1-5; TRBD1 aligns across 8 bases. V gave up 4 bases and J gave up 0 bases; unmatched junction bases: 6. The CDR3 runs to 16 residues. Germline V gene lookup returns CDR1 SGHTS and CDR2 YDEGEE. In nucleotides, the CDR3 is TGTGCCAGCAGCCAATACAGGGGGTATAGCAATCAGCCCCAGCATTTT. The encoded protein is CASSQYRGYSNQPQHF.

Only a few counts were recorded for this clone. The rearrangement uses TRBV10-3 and TRBJ1-2, with TRBD1 matching 12 bases. Germline CDR1 is ENHRY and CDR2 is SYGVKD. CDR3 size: 15 residues. The trim removed 10 bases at V and 4 bases at J, leaving 10 bases unmatched. This chain's CDR3 is CASSLGQGAFYGYTF. For the CDR3, the DNA is TGTGCCAGCTCTCTGGGACAGGGGGCGTTCTATGGCTACACCTTC.

The chain carries TRBV30 and TRBJ1-2, with D perhaps TRBD1 (6 bases). The CDR3 runs to 14 residues. With 3 bases removed from V and 8 bases from J, the gap between germline ends came to 19 bases. In germline, CDR1 is GTSNPN, CDR2 SVGIG (reference sequence). CDR3 loop: CAWRTQAFQGGYTF. DNA of the CDR3: TGTGCCTGGAGAACTCAGGCGTTCCAGGGGGGCTACACCTTC.

V gene TRBV18 combines with J gene TRBJ1-5; D may be TRBD1 (5 bases). Germline V CDR1 and CDR2: KGHSH, LQKENI. The V and J ends lost 3 bases and 3 bases respectively, with 15 bases between them. This CDR3 has 16 amino acids. Here the CDR3 reads CASSPSSEGNNQPQHF. The CDR3 region has the DNA TGTGCCAGCTCACCTTCCTCGGAGGGGAACAATCAGCCCCAGCATTTT.

CDR3 in DNA: TGCAGCGTTGAGGGACTAGCGGGAGCCACGGGGTGGTTAAACATTCAGTACTTC. Its protein product is CSVEGLAGATGWLNIQYF. The J gene is TRBJ2-4, the V gene TRBV29-1, with 14 bases aligning to TRBD2. The CDR3 runs 18 residues. CDR1 SQVTM and CDR2 ANQGSEA come from the germline V gene. V was pared by 3 bases and J by 6 bases, with 13 bases of the junction left unmatched.

The chain recombines TRBV2 with TRBJ2-3, with 8 bases fitting TRBD2. From germline, CDR1 is SNHLY and CDR2 FYNNEI. The CDR3 contains 14 residues. Losses at the gene ends were 8 bases for V and 4 bases for J; bases not matched to a gene: 8. CDR3 in DNA: TGTGCCAGCGGCCGGGAGGGCGGGCCAGATACGCAGTATTTT. Its protein is CASGREGGPDTQYF.

The chain links TRBV11-2 to TRBJ2-7, with TRBD1 matching over 10 bases. The J segment lost 3 bases and the V segment lost 4 bases, leaving 6 bases of the junction unmatched. Germline CDR1 and CDR2: SGHAT and FQNNGV. The CDR3 length is 15 residues. CDR3 amino acids: CASSSLGTGVYEQYF. DNA of the CDR3: TGTGCCAGCAGCTCACTCGGGACAGGGGTCTACGAGCAGTACTTC.

The rearrangement uses TRBV10-2 and TRBJ2-7; 9 bases are shared with TRBD1. The CDR3 contains 15 residues. The junction had 5 bases not matched to a gene; V was cut back by 2 bases and J by 3 bases. Germline loops: CDR1 WSHSY, CDR2 SAAADI. The CDR3 nucleotides are TGCGCCAGCAGTGAGCCGGGACAGGGAATCTACGAGCAGTACTTC. As protein: CASSEPGQGIYEQYF.

In its sample, this clone was seen once. The genes are TRBV28 and TRBJ1-5; no firm D call. The CDR3 has 14 amino acids. In germline, CDR1 is MDHEN, CDR2 SYDVKM. V was trimmed by 1 base and J by 6 bases, leaving 10 bases between them. CDR3 in amino acids: CASSLSPLTQPQHF. The CDR3 coding sequence is TGTGCCAGCAGTTTATCCCCTCTAACTCAGCCCCAGCATTTT.